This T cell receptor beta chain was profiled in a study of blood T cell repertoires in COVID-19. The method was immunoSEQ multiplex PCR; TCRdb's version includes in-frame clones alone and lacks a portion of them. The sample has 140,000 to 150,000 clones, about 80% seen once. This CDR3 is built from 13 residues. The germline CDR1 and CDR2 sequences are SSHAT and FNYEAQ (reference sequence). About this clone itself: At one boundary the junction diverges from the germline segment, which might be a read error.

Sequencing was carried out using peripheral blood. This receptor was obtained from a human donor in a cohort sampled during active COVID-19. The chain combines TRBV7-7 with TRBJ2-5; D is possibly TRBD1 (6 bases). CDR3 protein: CASSTDRQETQYF. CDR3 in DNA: TGTGCTAGCAGCACGGACAGACAAGAGACCCAGTACTTC.